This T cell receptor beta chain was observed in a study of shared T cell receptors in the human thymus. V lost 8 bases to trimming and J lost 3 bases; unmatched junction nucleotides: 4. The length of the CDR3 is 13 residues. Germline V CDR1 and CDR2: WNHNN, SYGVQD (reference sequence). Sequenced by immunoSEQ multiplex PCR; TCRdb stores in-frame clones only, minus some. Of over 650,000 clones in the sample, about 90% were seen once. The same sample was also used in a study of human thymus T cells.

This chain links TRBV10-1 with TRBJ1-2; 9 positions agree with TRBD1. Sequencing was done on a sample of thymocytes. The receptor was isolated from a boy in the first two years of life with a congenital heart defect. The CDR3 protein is CASGTGGDYGYTF. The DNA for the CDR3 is TGCGCCAGCGGTACAGGGGGCGACTATGGCTACACCTTC.